Detailed here is one T cell receptor beta chain. What it binds is not known. Germline V gene lookup returns CDR1 SGHAT and CDR2 FQDESV (reference sequence). CDR3 length: 15 residues. The data were taken from a study of T cells expressing NK-cell markers. Study-wide results and limits: Among a handful of donors, these clonotypes also ranked first in the CD3+CD56-NKG2C+ fraction.

Production of TCR beta cDNA relied on 5'RACE template switching with UMIs. TCRdb re-called the 5' RACE reads and catalogs CDR3 proteins one per entry, DNA excluded. This specimen shows about 390,000 distinct CDR3 sequences; the ten leading clones hold roughly 10%. The sample comprised blood T cells: a sorted CD56 or NKG2C T cell subset, CD4+ or CD8+ T cells, or bulk PBMC T cells (not recorded which). The receptor was isolated from a woman between 45 and 60 years old in good health. The chain uses TRBV11-1 and TRBJ2-1; TCRdb indicates TRBD2, and absent DNA this call remains unverified. This chain's CDR3 is CASSFLAGDSNEQFF.